These 5 T cell receptor beta chains were all obtained from the same sample, sequenced in a study of shared clonotypes between healthy human individuals. Repertoires were generated with immunoSEQ multiplex PCR, while TCRdb's copy carries only in-frame clones and drops some. The sample shows some 320,000 clones, around 87% of them seen only once. The sequenced material came from memory CD8+ T cells sorted from blood. Subset noted: CD45RO+ cells pooled with CCR7-negative TemRA cells. These receptors were obtained from a man aged 18 to 30 in good health.

This chain links TRBV28 with TRBJ1-1; D is ambiguous. The CDR3 is made up of 13 amino acids. The V end was cut by 3 bases, the J end by 3 bases, with 8 bases between. Germline values: CDR1 MDHEN, CDR2 SYDVKM. CDR3 sequence (DNA): TGTGCCAGCAGTTTCGATGGGGACACTGAAGCTTTCTTT. Its protein product is CASSFDGDTEAFF.

The V call is TRBV18, the J call TRBJ2-5; possibly TRBD2 for D (6 bases). V was shortened by 2 bases and J by 5 bases, with 9 bases between the two germline ends. The CDR3 covers 13 residues. Germline values: CDR1 KGHSH, CDR2 LQKENI. The DNA of the CDR3 is TGTGCCAGCTCACCAGAGGAGGGGGAGACCCAGTACTTC. Protein sequence: CASSPEEGETQYF.

This sequence joins TRBV27 and TRBJ2-3, with D uncertain. From germline, CDR1 is MNHEY and CDR2 SMNVEV (reference sequence). CDR3 length: 12 amino acids. V shed 4 bases and J shed 2 bases, with 4 bases lying between them. In DNA, the CDR3 is TGTGCCAGCAGTTCCTACACAGATACGCAGTATTTT. It translates to CASSSYTDTQYF.

V gene TRBV2 combines with J gene TRBJ2-3; TRBD2 matches at 16 bases. This CDR3 contains 16 residues. With 3 bases clipped from V and 6 bases from J, the junction kept 3 bases outside the gene matches. CDR1 is SNHLY and CDR2 is FYNNEI in the germline V gene. This chain's CDR3 is CASSDGTSGREDTQYF. The CDR3 bases are TGTGCCAGCAGTGATGGGACTAGCGGGAGGGAGGATACGCAGTATTTT.

V and J are TRBV11-2 and TRBJ2-2; D might be TRBD2 (6 bases). Trimming left V 4 bases short and J 3 bases short, with 9 bases between. Germline-derived CDR1 and CDR2 are SGHAT and FQNNGV. This CDR3 comprises 14 residues. The CDR3 bases are TGTGCCAGCAGCTCCGGACTATACACCGGGGAGCTGTTTTTT. As protein: CASSSGLYTGELFF. Filled out from reference TRBV11-2 and TRBJ2-2, the complete variable domain reads EAGVAQSPRYKIIEKRQSVAFWCNPISGHATLYWYQQILGQGPKLLIQFQNNGVVDDSQLPKDRFSAERLKGVDSTLKIQPAKLEDSAVYLCASSSGLYTGELFFGEGSRLTVL.